Following are 3 T cell receptor beta chains from one sample sequenced in a study of early T cells in non-severe SARS-CoV-2 infection. One entry per CDR3 protein results from TCRdb running MiXCR on the 5' RACE reads. The sample has approximately 99,000 distinct CDR3 sequences; around 10% are singletons. Sample: whole blood. The receptors here all came from an adult who was a healthcare worker with PCR-confirmed SARS-CoV-2 infection or an uninfected control (not recorded which).

The chain's CDR3 is CATSDPGTGTDTQYF. The CDR3, as DNA: TGTGCCACCAGTGATCCCGGGACAGGCACAGATACGCAGTATTTT. The V gene is TRBV24-1, the J gene TRBJ2-3; 7 bases match TRBD1. The CDR3 totals 15 residues. Germline V CDR1 and CDR2: KGHDR, SFDVKD. Trimming cost V 3 bases and J 1 base; bases outside gene matches: 3.

The gene calls are TRBV9 and TRBJ1-3; 7 nucleotides match TRBD1. V gave up 2 bases and J gave up 2 bases; unmatched junction bases: 7. CDR1 is SGDLS, CDR2 YYNGEE, per germline. This CDR3 spans 16 amino acids. CDR3 DNA sequence: TGTGCCAGCAGCGTCGAAACCGGGACAGCTGGAAACACCATATATTTT. Residues: CASSVETGTAGNTIYF.

In its sample, this clonotype was seen a few times. The V gene is TRBV28, the J gene TRBJ2-3; maybe TRBD2 (6 bases). Between the trimmed V and J ends, which lost 3 bases and 0 bases, there was a span of 16 bases. The CDR3 runs to 17 residues. Germline loops: CDR1 MDHEN, CDR2 SYDVKM. This CDR3 is CASSLGGKKASTDTQYF. CDR3 coding DNA: TGTGCCAGCAGTTTGGGCGGGAAAAAGGCTAGCACAGATACGCAGTATTTT. The full variable domain, completed using reference TRBV28 and TRBJ2-3, is DVKVTQSSRYLVKRTGEKVFLECVQDMDHENMFWYRQDPGLGLRLIYFSYDVKMKEKGDIPEGYSVSREKKERFSLILESASTNQTSMYLCASSLGGKKASTDTQYFGPGTRLTVL.